This TCR beta chain was retrieved from a study of T cell responses to AZD1222 COVID-19 vaccine. Per the germline V gene, CDR1 is SGHRS and CDR2 is YFSETQ. The CDR3 contains 17 residues. Trimming at V came to 4 bases and at J to 4 bases, leaving 11 bases not matched to a gene. Study-level results: Dominant at 160-218 and 743-854, vaccine-associated CD4 TCRs also spanned spike. Donors were mostly white British, more females; clonal diversity possibly underestimated.

Method: immunoSEQ multiplex PCR; TCRdb's copy keeps in-frame clones and lacks some. In the table there are tens of thousands of clones, 70% to 90% of which are singletons. There are a few counts of this clone. Its antigen remains unidentified. V is TRBV5-1 and J is TRBJ2-1, with 10 bases fitting TRBD2. The sample here was peripheral blood, taken on day 0 of AZD1222 vaccination. The sequence came from an adult in good health. The CDR3 DNA reads TGCGCCAGCAGCGTCTCTAGCGGGAGCTTAGTATACAATGAGCAGTTCTTC. Encoded protein: CASSVSSGSLVYNEQFF.